The 31 T cell receptor beta chains reported below all come from one sample, sequenced in a study of OX40 agonist ivuxolimab in advanced cancers. Profiling relied on immunoSEQ multiplex PCR, and the TCRdb table lists in-frame clones only, not all of them. This sample carries 70,000 or so clones, about 91% of them seen once, and the ten largest clones take approximately 0.86%. Sequencing used CD4+ or CD8+ T cells sorted from blood, obtained in a trial of the OX40 agonist ivuxolimab. These receptor sequences come from an adult with an advanced solid tumor such as melanoma, head and neck, liver or kidney cancer.

This clone has only one observation. This sequence joins TRBV27 and TRBJ2-3, with TRBD2 as a possible D gene (7 bases). In germline, CDR1 is MNHEY, CDR2 SMNVEV (reference sequence). Trimming stripped 2 bases from V and 0 bases from J, with 9 bases between. The CDR3 is made up of 15 amino acids. The CDR3 region is CASSLGGASTDTQYF. CDR3 nucleotide sequence: TGTGCCAGCAGTTTAGGGGGGGCAAGCACAGATACGCAGTATTTT.

This clone was counted between two and nine times. The chain has TRBV5-6 and TRBJ1-3; D gene ambiguous. Trimming removed 3 bases from V and 0 bases from J, with 16 bases in between. The CDR3 length is 17 residues. The V gene's germline CDR1 is SGHDT and CDR2 YYEEEE. In nucleotides, the CDR3 is TGTGCCAGCAGCTCTCGGTACGGCAGCCTCTCTGGAAACACCATATATTTT. Amino acid sequence: CASSSRYGSLSGNTIYF.

The chain carries TRBV19 and TRBJ1-1, with D possibly being TRBD1 (5 bases). The CDR3 contains 15 residues. The V gene's germline CDR1 is LNHDA and CDR2 SQIVND (reference sequence). Trimming removed 4 bases at V and 1 base at J, with 13 bases between. Here the CDR3 reads CASSSPRGGNTEAFF. The DNA of the CDR3 is TGTGCCAGTAGTAGCCCCCGTGGGGGGAACACTGAAGCTTTCTTT.

V usage is TRBV5-1 and J usage is TRBJ1-1, with D perhaps matching TRBD1 (5 bases). Germline lookup yields CDR1 SGHRS and CDR2 YFSETQ. The CDR3 is 14 residues long. Trimming stripped 0 bases from V and 5 bases from J, with 11 bases between. The CDR3 nucleotides read TGCGCCAGCAGCTTGGACAGCCGGGGGACTGAAGCTTTCTTT. Its translation: CASSLDSRGTEAFF.

The CDR3 DNA sequence: TGTGCCAGCAGCGTGTCGACTAGCGGGGGTGGATATACGCAGTATTTT. Translating gives CASSVSTSGGGYTQYF. V and J are TRBV9 and TRBJ2-3; the match to TRBD2 covers 12 bases. Trimming removed 2 bases from V and 7 bases from J; junction bases left unmatched: 8. Germline lookup yields CDR1 SGDLS and CDR2 YYNGEE. The CDR3 spans 16 residues.

The rearrangement joins TRBV29-1 to TRBJ2-5, with D perhaps matching TRBD2 (5 bases). Germline V lookup: CDR1 SQVTM, CDR2 ANQGSEA. V shed 5 bases and J shed 5 bases, with 12 bases lying between them. The CDR3 spans 12 residues. The CDR3 DNA sequence: TGCAGCGTTAACGGGATTTGGGAGACCCAGTACTTC. Protein: CSVNGIWETQYF.

V is TRBV28 and J is TRBJ1-2; 9 nucleotides match TRBD1. The CDR3 contains 15 residues. Germline loops: CDR1 MDHEN, CDR2 SYDVKM. With V trimmed by 6 bases and J by 4 bases, 9 bases remained unmatched. The CDR3 sequence: CASRVGTGLLYGYTF. CDR3 nucleotides: TGTGCCAGCAGAGTGGGGACAGGGCTCCTCTATGGCTACACCTTC.

This chain links TRBV6-1 with TRBJ1-3; TRBD1 matches at 8 bases. Looked up from germline, CDR1 is MNHNS and CDR2 is SASEGT. The ends lost 2 bases at V and 0 bases at J; junction bases unmatched: 3. CDR3 size: 16 residues. For the CDR3, the DNA is TGTGCCAGCAGTGAAACAGGGGGGTCCTCTGGAAACACCATATATTTT. Translation: CASSETGGSSGNTIYF.

The V and J genes are TRBV29-1 and TRBJ1-1; D perhaps matches TRBD1 (5 bases). Germline CDR1 and CDR2: SQVTM and ANQGSEA. Trimming stripped 7 bases from V and 0 bases from J, with 12 bases between. The CDR3 runs to 13 residues. CDR3: CSAGGAMNTEAFF. The CDR3 DNA follows: TGCAGCGCCGGTGGGGCCATGAACACTGAAGCTTTCTTT.

The J gene is TRBJ2-3, the V gene TRBV7-3, with TRBD2 matching over 9 bases. There are 14 residues in the CDR3. CDR1 SGHTA and CDR2 FQGTGA come from the germline V gene. The V segment lost 3 bases and the J segment 6 bases; nucleotides outside the gene matches: 4. The CDR3 DNA reads as TGTGCCAGCAGCTTTGCTAGCGGGATTGATACGCAGTATTTT. Its translation is CASSFASGIDTQYF.

The gene calls are TRBV7-2 and TRBJ2-7; TRBD1 aligns across 11 bases. There are 17 residues in the CDR3. In germline, CDR1 is SGHTA, CDR2 FQGNSA. Trimming cost V 5 bases and J 4 bases; bases outside gene matches: 13. The CDR3 loop is CASSRALWTGGGYEQYF. The CDR3 nucleotides read TGTGCCAGCAGCCGTGCCCTGTGGACAGGGGGCGGGTACGAGCAGTACTTC.

The gene calls are TRBV5-1 and TRBJ2-2; tentatively, D is TRBD1 (6 bases). V was cut by 4 bases and J by 4 bases, with 11 bases left in between. The germline V gene has CDR1 SGHRS and CDR2 YFSETQ. CDR3 length: 14 residues. The CDR3 is CASSTLGGTGELFF. In nucleotides, the CDR3 is TGCGCCAGCAGCACCCTAGGGGGCACCGGGGAGCTGTTTTTT.

This chain links TRBV5-4 with TRBJ2-1, with D possibly matching TRBD2 (6 bases). This CDR3 has 15 amino acids. Trimming cost V 3 bases and J 0 bases, with 10 bases left between them. Looked up from germline, CDR1 is SGHNT and CDR2 is YYREEE (reference sequence). The CDR3 loop is CASSSSGRSYNEQFF. CDR3 coding DNA: TGTGCCAGCAGCTCGAGCGGGCGCTCCTACAATGAGCAGTTCTTC.

A few counts support this clone. The rearrangement uses TRBV6-5 and TRBJ2-5, with TRBD2 matching over 8 bases. The V and J ends lost 2 bases and 1 base, in that order; junction bases with no gene match: 3. Germline CDR1 reads MNHEY; CDR2 reads SVGAGI. The CDR3 loop spans 15 amino acids. The CDR3 DNA is TGTGCCAGCAGTTACACAACTAGCGGCCAAGAGACCCAGTACTTC. Residues: CASSYTTSGQETQYF.

This clone was seen a few times. The rearrangement uses TRBV30 and TRBJ1-6, with D unresolved. V lost 3 bases to trimming and J lost 10 bases, with 13 bases between them. Germline V gives CDR1 GTSNPN, CDR2 SVGIG (reference sequence). This CDR3 region has 13 residues. DNA for the CDR3: TGTGCCTGGAGGGAGGTGGCACGGTCACCCCTCCACTTT. It specifies CAWREVARSPLHF. The full variable domain, with the rest looked up from reference TRBV30 and TRBJ1-6, is SQTIHQWPATLVQPVGSPLSLECTVEGTSNPNLYWYRQAAGRGLQLLFYSVGIGQISSEVPQNLSASRPQDRQFILSSKKLLLSDSGFYLCAWREVARSPLHFGNGTRLTVT.

V gene TRBV7-2 combines with J gene TRBJ2-3; the D gene is possibly TRBD1 (6 bases). The CDR3 length is 15 residues. Trimming pared 1 base from V and 2 bases from J, leaving 10 bases between. Germline CDR1 is SGHTA and CDR2 is FQGNSA. CDR3 nucleotides: TGTGCCAGCAGCTTAGTACAGGGTTACACAGATACGCAGTATTTT. It is translated as CASSLVQGYTDTQYF.

V is TRBV28 and J is TRBJ1-2; D uncertain. Germline assignment: CDR1 MDHEN and CDR2 SYDVKM. The CDR3 sequence is 13 residues long. V was cut by 6 bases and J by 3 bases, with 11 bases left in between. CDR3 nucleotide sequence: TGTGCCAGCAGCGTAACAAGATACTATGGCTACACCTTC. It specifies CASSVTRYYGYTF.

The V call is TRBV27, the J call TRBJ2-1, with 7 bases matching TRBD2. Germline values: CDR1 MNHEY, CDR2 SMNVEV (reference sequence). J gave up 3 bases and V 5 bases, and 7 bases lay outside the gene matches. This CDR3 comprises 15 residues. CDR3 amino acids: CASSPSGALYNEQFF. Written as DNA, the CDR3 is TGTGCCAGCAGTCCGAGCGGGGCCCTCTACAATGAGCAGTTCTTC.

The V call is TRBV5-6, the J call TRBJ1-4; the D is unclear. In germline, CDR1 is SGHDT, CDR2 YYEEEE. This CDR3 region has 17 residues. V lost 0 bases, J lost 7 bases, and 19 bases lay in between. Here the CDR3 reads CASSLGPGRGMGEKLFF. CDR3 sequence (DNA): TGTGCCAGCAGCTTGGGGCCGGGCCGAGGAATGGGTGAAAAACTGTTTTTT.

V is TRBV20-1 and J is TRBJ1-1; no clear D gene. Trimming left V 4 bases short and J 1 base short, with 4 bases between. CDR3 length: 11 amino acids. Germline CDR1 is DFQATT and CDR2 is SNEGSKA (reference sequence). In DNA, the CDR3 is TGCAGTGCTACGAAGAACACTGAAGCTTTCTTT. Translating it yields CSATKNTEAFF.

This clone was found a few times. The chain employs TRBV2 and TRBJ2-5; no reliable D call. Germline CDR1 is SNHLY and CDR2 is FYNNEI. The ends were cut back, 4 bases at V and 1 base at J, with 7 bases in the middle. The CDR3 covers 13 residues. The CDR3 nucleotides read TGTGCCAGCAGTGTGTTGGTCCAAGAGACCCAGTACTTC. Encoded protein: CASSVLVQETQYF.

The chain links TRBV18 to TRBJ2-2; D is unclear. Per germline, CDR1 KGHSH and CDR2 LQKENI. V was pared by 2 bases and J by 6 bases, with 10 bases between. CDR3 length: 14 residues. CDR3 sequence: CASSPGFEAGELFF. As DNA, the CDR3 is TGTGCCAGCTCACCAGGTTTCGAGGCCGGGGAGCTGTTTTTT.

To note about this clone: Distinct nucleotide sequences in the sample also encode this CDR3. This sequence joins TRBV5-1 and TRBJ2-5; D is unresolved. The CDR3 is made up of 11 amino acids. The germline V gene has CDR1 SGHRS and CDR2 YFSETQ. The V and J ends lost 2 bases and 2 bases respectively, with 1 base between them. The CDR3 DNA follows: TGCGCCAGCAGCTTTCAAGAGACCCAGTACTTC. Encoded protein: CASSFQETQYF.

For this clone: At one of its ends the junction is not consistent with the germline gene, which may arise from a read error. The chain uses TRBV11-2 and TRBJ2-1; 8 bases are a match to TRBD2. This CDR3 region has 12 residues. The germline V gene encodes CDR1 SGHAT and CDR2 FQNNGV. CDR3: CASGSSGSSMIF. The CDR3 nucleotides are TGTGCCAGCGGCTCAAGCGGGAGTTCGATGATCTTC.

This clone was seen a few times. The chain carries TRBV30 and TRBJ1-1; D remains ambiguous. The germline CDR1 and CDR2 sequences are GTSNPN and SVGIG (reference sequence). The CDR3 has 11 amino acids. V shed 3 bases and J shed 7 bases, with 9 bases lying between them. CDR3 DNA: TGTGCCTGGAGGGAGGAGATTGAAGCTTTCTTT. This translates into CAWREEIEAFF.

The gene calls are TRBV25-1 and TRBJ1-2, with D tentatively TRBD1 (5 bases). Germline values: CDR1 MGHDK, CDR2 SYGVNS. V was shortened by 2 bases and J by 4 bases, with 8 bases between the two germline ends. CDR3 length equals 13 residues. The CDR3 DNA is TGTGCCAGCAGTGAAGGGACGGGCTATGGCTACACCTTC. Translation gives CASSEGTGYGYTF.

This chain links TRBV28 with TRBJ1-2, with 7 nucleotides matching TRBD1. The V gene end was trimmed by 2 bases and the J gene end by 4 bases; junction bases not matched to a gene: 7. Germline CDR1 MDHEN, CDR2 SYDVKM. This CDR3 contains 15 residues. The DNA of the CDR3 is TGTGCCAGCAGTTTAGGCACAGGGGTCCCCTATGGCTACACCTTC. Residues: CASSLGTGVPYGYTF.

CDR3 coding DNA: TGTGCCAGTACCGATACAGGGCACTATGGCTACACCTTC. This translates into CASTDTGHYGYTF. The rearrangement joins TRBV19 to TRBJ1-2, with D perhaps matching TRBD1 (6 bases). The V gene's germline CDR1 is LNHDA and CDR2 SQIVND (reference sequence). The CDR3 runs 13 residues. The V end lost 7 bases, the J end lost 3 bases, and 12 bases lay between the germline ends.

The CDR3 region is CASSWGGQPNTEAFF. The CDR3 DNA is TGTGCCAGCAGCTGGGGAGGACAGCCGAACACTGAAGCTTTCTTT. The gene calls are TRBV5-6 and TRBJ1-1; D is perhaps TRBD1 (6 bases). V lost 3 bases to trimming and J lost 1 base, with 13 bases between them. The CDR3 is made up of 15 amino acids. CDR1 SGHDT and CDR2 YYEEEE come from the germline V gene.

CDR3 region: CATSRDEAGREQFF. The CDR3, as DNA: TGTGCCACCAGCAGAGATGAGGCAGGTCGTGAGCAGTTCTTC. V usage is TRBV15 and J usage is TRBJ2-1; D is unresolved. This CDR3 region has 14 residues. The germline V and J ends were trimmed by 0 bases and 9 bases, with 12 bases remaining between them. The germline V gene has CDR1 LNHNV and CDR2 YYDKDF (reference sequence).

The CDR3 coding sequence is TGTGCCAGCAACGGGGTGGCATGGGGTCAGCCCCAGCATTTT. Translating gives CASNGVAWGQPQHF. The rearrangement links TRBV6-1 to TRBJ1-5; D uncertain. V lost 7 bases, J lost 6 bases, and 16 bases lay in between. This CDR3 has 14 amino acids. The germline gives CDR1 MNHNS, CDR2 SASEGT.